The 30 T cell receptor beta chains given below trace back to one sample, sequenced in a study of post-analysis software for immune sequencing data. Sequencing libraries made from TCR beta cDNA carried unique molecular identifiers. From the PCR reads, TCRdb called clonotypes with MiXCR, one entry per CDR3 protein. The sample lists some 260,000 distinct CDR3 sequences, 35% to 40% occurring once. Findings and limits, study-wide: Relative to controls, patients had about five TRBV segments at higher frequency, with TRBV5-6, TRBV5-1 and TRBV20-1 among these.

For these receptors, no antigen is known. The sample consisted of blood. The source of these receptors is a girl aged 10 to 17 with multiple sclerosis.

V usage is TRBV20-1 and J usage is TRBJ1-1; a weak D match, TRBD1 (6 bases). Germline V gene lookup returns CDR1 DFQATT and CDR2 SNEGSKA (reference sequence). This CDR3 contains 15 residues. Trimming shortened V by 6 bases and J by 6 bases, and 23 bases separated the two germline ends. The CDR3 bases are TGCAGTGCAGCCCGGGACACGGGGATGGGCGCTGAAGCTTTCTTT. Protein: CSAARDTGMGAEAFF.

This rearrangement joins TRBV7-2 to TRBJ2-5; tentative D call: TRBD1 (6 bases). Trimming cost V 5 bases and J 5 bases, with 12 bases left between them. This CDR3 spans 13 amino acids. Per germline, CDR1 SGHTA and CDR2 FQGNSA. The CDR3 region is CASSKQGWETQYF. In DNA form, the CDR3 reads TGTGCCAGCAGCAAACAGGGTTGGGAGACCCAGTACTTC.

This clonotype was found many times. This chain connects TRBV20-1 to TRBJ2-1; possible D gene TRBD2, 5 bases. This CDR3 region has 15 residues. Germline assignment: CDR1 DFQATT and CDR2 SNEGSKA (reference sequence). The V gene lost 3 bases and the J gene lost 5 bases, with 17 bases spanning the gap. The CDR3 spells CSASPPGNRNNEQFF. The CDR3 nucleotides read TGCAGTGCTAGTCCCCCGGGGAACCGGAACAATGAGCAGTTCTTC.

Worth noting for this clonotype: Just one base apart from a much larger clone, this may be a read error. The chain uses TRBV3-1 and TRBJ2-3; D is uncertain. CDR1 is LGHDT, CDR2 YNNKEL, per germline (reference sequence). This CDR3 has 14 amino acids. CDR3 in DNA: TGTGTCAGCAGCCAAAGAAGGGGCACAGATACGCAGTATTTT. It translates to CVSSQRRGTDTQYF.

V usage is TRBV28 and J usage is TRBJ1-4; D is unclear. Trimming stripped 2 bases from V and 8 bases from J, with 18 bases between. In germline, CDR1 is MDHEN, CDR2 SYDVKM. This CDR3 has 16 amino acids. Written as DNA, the CDR3 is TGTGCCAGCAGTTTAAGACCCGGACTGGGATCCGAAAAACTGTTTTTT. Translation gives CASSLRPGLGSEKLFF. Based on the CDR3 plus reference TRBV28 and TRBJ1-4, the full variable domain is DVKVTQSSRYLVKRTGEKVFLECVQDMDHENMFWYRQDPGLGLRLIYFSYDVKMKEKGDIPEGYSVSREKKERFSLILESASTNQTSMYLCASSLRPGLGSEKLFFGSGTQLSVL.

As for this clonotype: A much larger clone lies one base from this, so it may be a read error. The J gene is TRBJ1-2, the V gene TRBV2, with D unclear. Germline CDR1 is SNHLY and CDR2 is FYNNEI. CDR3 length: 11 amino acids. The CDR3 DNA follows: TGTGCCAGCGGTGAAAAGGGTGGCTACACCTTC. This gives the protein CASGEKGGYTF.

In this sample, this clonotype turned up many times. The chain carries TRBV7-2 and TRBJ2-3; tentative D call: TRBD2 (6 bases). Germline V gene sequence: CDR1 SGHTA, CDR2 FQGNSA. Trimming removed 1 base from V and 4 bases from J, with 12 bases in between. This CDR3 has 15 residues. CDR3 loop: CASSLGPAGADTQYF. CDR3 coding DNA: TGTGCCAGCAGCTTAGGGCCAGCGGGTGCAGATACGCAGTATTTT.

The chain is built from TRBV4-2 and TRBJ2-2; D might be TRBD1 (6 bases). V was shortened by 4 bases and J by 0 bases, with 6 bases between the two germline ends. Per the germline V gene, CDR1 is LGHNA and CDR2 is YNFKEQ. CDR3 length equals 14 residues. CDR3 amino acids: CASSRQANTGELFF. CDR3 nucleotide sequence: TGTGCCAGCAGCCGACAGGCGAACACCGGGGAGCTGTTTTTT.

The chain carries TRBV10-3 and TRBJ2-1, with 13 bases aligning to TRBD2. V lost 2 bases and J lost 9; bases outside the gene matches: 7. The germline V gene has CDR1 ENHRY and CDR2 SYGVKD. CDR3 length: 16 residues. The CDR3, as DNA: TGTGCCATCAGTGAGGGACTAGCGGGGGCATCGCTTGAGCAGTTCTTC. The encoded protein is CAISEGLAGASLEQFF.

The rearrangement uses TRBV5-1 and TRBJ2-5, with TRBD2 matching 8 bases. The closer fit of TRBJ2-7 to the DNA end suggests the J call may be wrong. Germline V CDR1 and CDR2: SGHRS, YFSETQ. The CDR3 is 16 amino acids. The CDR3 spells CASSLEPAGVTYEQYF. For the CDR3, the DNA is TGCGCCAGCAGCTTGGAGCCAGCGGGAGTCACCTACGAGCAGTACTTC.

This chain joins TRBV2 and TRBJ1-1; D perhaps matches TRBD1 (5 bases). CDR3 length equals 16 residues. Germline V gene data show CDR1 as SNHLY and CDR2 as FYNNEI. Between the trimmed V and J ends, which lost 3 bases and 1 base, there was a span of 15 bases. The CDR3 loop is CASSEWDGVGNTEAFF. CDR3 DNA sequence: TGTGCCAGCAGTGAGTGGGACGGGGTGGGGAACACTGAAGCTTTCTTT.

On this clonotype itself: It may be a read error: a sequence one base away is much more abundant. This chain links TRBV10-3 with TRBJ2-5, with a weak D call TRBD2 (6 bases). Per germline, CDR1 ENHRY and CDR2 SYGVKD. Between the trimmed V and J ends, which lost 3 bases and 7 bases, there was a span of 12 bases. The CDR3 consists of 13 residues. The CDR3 protein is CAISDAEGGTQYF. The CDR3 DNA sequence: TGTGCCATCAGTGATGCGGAGGGAGGGACCCAGTACTTC.

This clonotype showed up just a few times. A much larger clone differs by one base, so this may be a read error. The J gene is TRBJ1-2, the V gene TRBV12-3 or TRBV12-4; TRBD1 is a possible D gene (5 bases). The CDR3 sequence is 13 residues long. The CDR3 coding sequence is TGTGTCAGCAGTCTATCAGGCCAGGGAGGCTACACCTTC. This encodes CVSSLSGQGGYTF.

This clonotype was seen a few times. V usage is TRBV2 and J usage is TRBJ2-4; possible D gene TRBD2, 5 bases. The CDR3 is 14 residues long. V dropped 6 bases and J dropped 6 bases, with 15 bases sitting between them. Germline loops: CDR1 SNHLY, CDR2 FYNNEI. The DNA for the CDR3 is TGTGCCAGCAGGGACTCCCCTAGGATAAACATTCAGTACTTC. Translated, it gives CASRDSPRINIQYF.

V usage is TRBV20-1 and J usage is TRBJ2-5; possibly TRBD2 for D (6 bases). The DNA end favors TRBJ2-7, so the J call may be wrong. CDR1 and CDR2 from the germline V gene are DFQATT and SNEGSKA (reference sequence). This CDR3 has 15 residues. CDR3 loop: CSAASGGGTFYEQYF. CDR3 nucleotides: TGCAGTGCCGCCTCTGGTGGAGGGACTTTCTACGAGCAGTACTTC.

There are a few counts of this clonotype. This sequence may be a read error, since a much larger clone differs from it by one base. The chain employs TRBV2 and TRBJ2-7; the match to TRBD2 covers 7 bases. J gave up 7 bases and V 7 bases, and 13 bases lay outside the gene matches. Germline V CDR1 and CDR2: SNHLY, FYNNEI. The CDR3 covers 14 residues. Here the CDR3 DNA reads TGTGCCAGCAAGAGGGAGGGTCTTATCTATGAGCAGTACTTC. Protein sequence: CASKREGLIYEQYF.

There are many counts of this clonotype. This rearrangement joins TRBV4-1 to TRBJ2-1; 9 bases are a match to TRBD2. The CDR3 totals 15 residues. Unmatched junction bases numbered 5, after V lost 0 bases and J lost 8 bases. The V gene's germline CDR1 is MGHRA and CDR2 YSYEKL. CDR3 in DNA: TGCGCCAGCAGCCAAGATCGCGGGAGGGGGGATGAGCAGTTCTTC. Translation gives CASSQDRGRGDEQFF.

As to this clonotype: A much larger clone is a single base away; this may be a read error. This chain uses TRBV6-1 with TRBJ2-1; D uncertain. The germline V gene encodes CDR1 MNHNS and CDR2 SASEGT. The CDR3 has 16 amino acids. Trimming left V 1 base short and J 6 bases short, with 16 bases between. CDR3 bases: TGTGCCAGCAGTGAAGGGTGGGTGAGTATGCCCAATGAGCAGTTCTTC. Encoded protein: CASSEGWVSMPNEQFF.

Ten or more counts support this clonotype. This rearrangement joins TRBV29-1 to TRBJ1-2, with TRBD1 matching 10 bases. This CDR3 spans 14 amino acids. Per germline, CDR1 SQVTM and CDR2 ANQGSEA. Losses at the gene ends were 5 bases for V and 8 bases for J; bases not matched to a gene: 11. The CDR3: CSVFQTGTGVGYTF. For the CDR3, the DNA is TGCAGCGTTTTTCAGACCGGGACAGGGGTAGGCTACACCTTC.

The rearrangement links TRBV5-1 to TRBJ1-6; the D is unclear. This CDR3 is built from 16 residues. Germline values: CDR1 SGHRS, CDR2 YFSETQ. Trimming cost V 2 bases and J 0 bases, with 9 bases left between them. Here the CDR3 reads CASSFGASSYNSPLHF. The CDR3 region has the DNA TGCGCCAGCAGCTTTGGAGCGAGCTCCTATAATTCACCCCTCCACTTT.

This clonotype was detected a few times. The chain is built from TRBV6-1 and TRBJ1-1, with D unresolved. Looked up from germline, CDR1 is MNHNS and CDR2 is SASEGT. Trimming stripped 3 bases from V and 0 bases from J, with 5 bases between. The CDR3 runs to 13 residues. CDR3 nucleotides: TGTGCCAGCAGTGATGGATTGAACACTGAAGCTTTCTTT. It encodes CASSDGLNTEAFF.

The table lists this clonotype with many counts. The CDR3 loop is CASSDPAGYNEQFF. DNA for the CDR3: TGTGCCAGCAGTGACCCGGCCGGCTACAATGAGCAGTTCTTC. J is TRBJ2-1 and V is TRBV6-1; D is unclear. CDR3 length: 14 amino acids. CDR1 MNHNS and CDR2 SASEGT come from the germline V gene. V was clipped by 3 bases and J by 3 bases, with 9 bases between them.

There are many counts of this clonotype. The J gene is TRBJ2-5, the V gene TRBV6-5; 10 bases map to TRBD1. Germline V gives CDR1 MNHEY, CDR2 SVGAGI. CDR3 length equals 15 residues. Germline trimming cut 3 bases from V and 4 bases from J; bases unmatched to any gene: 5. The CDR3 loop reads CASSYGTGAPETQYF. DNA of the CDR3: TGTGCCAGCAGTTATGGGACAGGGGCCCCAGAGACCCAGTACTTC.

The chain employs TRBV5-5 and TRBJ2-7, with TRBD1 matching over 7 bases. V shed 4 bases, J shed 2 bases, and the junction held 6 bases outside the gene matches. The CDR3 loop spans 14 amino acids. Germline V gene lookup returns CDR1 SGHKS and CDR2 YYEKEE (reference sequence). For the CDR3, the DNA is TGTGCCAGCAGCCGACAGGGAGCCGCCTACGAGCAGTACTTC. Protein: CASSRQGAAYEQYF.

The genes are TRBV12-3 or TRBV12-4 and TRBJ2-6, with D hard to call. This CDR3 is built from 15 residues. The V end lost 11 bases, the J end lost 2 bases, and 16 bases lay between the germline ends. The CDR3 sequence is CAGRPRRAGANVLTF. The CDR3 region has the DNA TGTGCCGGCCGTCCTCGTCGAGCTGGGGCCAACGTCCTGACTTTC.

The chain uses TRBV4-2 and TRBJ2-3, with TRBD2 identical over 11 bases. With V trimmed by 0 bases and J by 5 bases, 13 bases remained unmatched. CDR1 and CDR2 (germline): LGHNA, YNFKEQ. CDR3 length: 19 amino acids. CDR3 DNA: TGTGCCAGCAGCCAAGAAAGTCTAGCGGGGGGCCTGTCGGGAGATACGCAGTATTTT. Protein product: CASSQESLAGGLSGDTQYF.

The count of this clonotype is one. The chain links TRBV20-1 to TRBJ2-5, with D unclear. Germline-derived CDR1 and CDR2 are DFQATT and SNEGSKA (reference sequence). With 0 bases removed from V and 11 bases from J, the gap between germline ends came to 19 bases. The CDR3 length is 14 residues. The CDR3 loop reads CSAREPRAGREQYF. The CDR3 coding sequence is TGCAGTGCTAGAGAGCCTAGGGCCGGTCGAGAGCAGTACTTC.

This clonotype was counted only a few times. The J gene is TRBJ1-1, the V gene TRBV5-1; TRBD1 aligns across 7 bases. The germline V gene encodes CDR1 SGHRS and CDR2 YFSETQ. Trimming removed 4 bases from V and 0 bases from J; junction bases left unmatched: 18. CDR3 length: 19 amino acids. DNA of the CDR3: TGCGCCAGCAGCCCTGGATCGGAACACAGGGGTATGGTGAACACTGAAGCTTTCTTT. Its translation is CASSPGSEHRGMVNTEAFF.

This clonotype was detected ten times or more. V and J are TRBV7-3 and TRBJ2-1; the match to TRBD2 covers 9 bases. Germline V gene sequence: CDR1 SGHTA, CDR2 FQGTGA. V was clipped by 2 bases and J by 10 bases; unmatched bases: 6. The CDR3 contains 14 residues. CDR3 coding DNA: TGTGCCAGCAGCTTAGGTCTAGCGGGACTAGAGCAGTTCTTC. Protein sequence: CASSLGLAGLEQFF.

The chain uses TRBV6-6 and TRBJ2-3; TRBD2 matches at 14 bases. The CDR3 has 16 amino acids. The V gene's germline CDR1 is MNHNY and CDR2 SVGAGI (reference sequence). The junction had 8 bases not matched to a gene; V was cut back by 5 bases and J by 7 bases. CDR3 bases: TGTGCCAGCAGTGTATCGACTAGCGGGGGGGCGAATACGCAGTATTTT. Amino acids: CASSVSTSGGANTQYF.